Reported below is one TCR beta chain. The antigen is undetermined. This entry comes from a study of cytotoxic CD8 clonotypes in ibrutinib-treated CLL. Study outcomes and limitations: Public clonotypes occurred uncommonly; on treatment, they contracted or remained stable.

The germline V gene has CDR1 SGHRS and CDR2 YFSETQ. V lost 0 bases and J lost 5, with 6 bases in between. CDR3 length equals 12 residues. Sequencing used immunoSEQ multiplex PCR; TCRdb keeps in-frame clones, though not all of them. The profile shows approximately 190,000 clones, more than 75% of them singletons. The rearrangement uses TRBV5-1 and TRBJ2-7; D might be TRBD1 or TRBD2, each matching 5 bases. This TCR derives from a human donor with chronic lymphocytic leukemia. The sequencing used PBMCs, collected after 12 months of ibrutinib treatment. The CDR3 reads CASSLEGHEQYF. The CDR3 DNA follows: TGCGCCAGCAGCTTGGAGGGACACGAGCAGTACTTC.